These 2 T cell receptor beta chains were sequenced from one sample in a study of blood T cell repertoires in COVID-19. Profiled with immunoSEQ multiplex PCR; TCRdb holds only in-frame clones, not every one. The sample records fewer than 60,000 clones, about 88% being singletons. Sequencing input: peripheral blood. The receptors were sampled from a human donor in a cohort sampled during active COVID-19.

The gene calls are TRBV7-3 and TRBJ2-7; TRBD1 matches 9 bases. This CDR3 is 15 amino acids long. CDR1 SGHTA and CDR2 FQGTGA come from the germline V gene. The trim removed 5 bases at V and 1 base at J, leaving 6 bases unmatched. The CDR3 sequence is CASSLGGQGSYEQYF. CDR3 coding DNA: TGTGCCAGCAGCCTAGGGGGACAGGGATCCTACGAGCAGTACTTC.

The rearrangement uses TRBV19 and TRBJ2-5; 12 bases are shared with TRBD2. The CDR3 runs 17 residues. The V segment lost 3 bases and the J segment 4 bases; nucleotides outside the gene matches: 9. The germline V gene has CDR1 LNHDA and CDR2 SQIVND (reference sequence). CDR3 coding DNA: TGTGCCAGTAGTATTCTAGCGGGAGGGCCATCGGGAGAGACCCAGTACTTC. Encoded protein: CASSILAGGPSGETQYF.